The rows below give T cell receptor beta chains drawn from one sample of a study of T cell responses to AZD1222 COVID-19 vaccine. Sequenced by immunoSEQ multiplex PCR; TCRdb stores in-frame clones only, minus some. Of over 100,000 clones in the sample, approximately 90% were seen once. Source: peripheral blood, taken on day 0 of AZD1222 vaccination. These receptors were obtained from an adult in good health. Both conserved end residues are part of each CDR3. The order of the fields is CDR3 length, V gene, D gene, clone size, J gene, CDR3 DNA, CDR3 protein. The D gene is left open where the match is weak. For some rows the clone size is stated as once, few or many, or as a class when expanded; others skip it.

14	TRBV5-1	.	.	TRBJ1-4	TGCGCCAGCAGCTTCGCCGCAACTAATGAAAAACTGTTTTTT	CASSFAATNEKLFF
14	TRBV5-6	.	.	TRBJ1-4	TGTGCCAGCAGCTTGGTCACAGCGAATGAAAAACTGTTTTTT	CASSLVTANEKLFF
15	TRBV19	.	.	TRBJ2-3	TGTGCCAGTAGTATAAGGCGGAGTAGCACAGATACGCAGTATTTT	CASSIRRSSTDTQYF
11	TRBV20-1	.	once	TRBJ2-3	TGCAGTGGCCGGCAGGGAGATACGCAGTATTTT	CSGRQGDTQYF
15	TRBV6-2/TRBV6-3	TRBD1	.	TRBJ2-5	TGTGCCAGCAGTTGGGGACAGGGGCCGCGAGAGACCCAGTACTTC	CASSWGQGPRETQYF
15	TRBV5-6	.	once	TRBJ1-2	TGTGCCAGCAGCCCCGCCTGGACAGATAACTATGGCTACACCTTC	CASSPAWTDNYGYTF
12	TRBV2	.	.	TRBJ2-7	TGTGCCAGCAGTGAGGGGGGCTACGAGCAGTACTTC	CASSEGGYEQYF
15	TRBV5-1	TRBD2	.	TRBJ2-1	TGCGCCAGCAGCTTGGAGGGACTAGCGGTCAATGAGCAGTTCTTC	CASSLEGLAVNEQFF
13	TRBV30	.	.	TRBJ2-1	TGTGCCTGGAGTGAAGAGCTGTACAATGAGCAGTTCTTC	CAWSEELYNEQFF
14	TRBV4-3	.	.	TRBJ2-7	TGCGCCAGCAGCCAAGAACTTCTCTCCTACGAGCAGTACTTC	CASSQELLSYEQYF
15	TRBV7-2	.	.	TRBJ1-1	TGTGCCAGCAGCTTAGGGGGCACCTTGAACACTGAAGCTTTCTTT	CASSLGGTLNTEAFF
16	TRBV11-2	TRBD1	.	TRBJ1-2	TGTGCCAGCAGCAAGACCCCGGGACAGGAATGGTATGGCTACACCTTC	CASSKTPGQEWYGYTF
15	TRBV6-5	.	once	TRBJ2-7	TGTGCCAGCAGCCGCGGAGGGGGCGGGGAGGGCGAGCAGTACTTC	CASSRGGGGEGEQYF
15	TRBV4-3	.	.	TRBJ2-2	TGCGCCAGCAGCCAAGTCTTAGCCGGCGCCGGGGAGCTGTTTTTT	CASSQVLAGAGELFF
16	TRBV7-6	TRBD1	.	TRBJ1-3	TGTGCCAGCAGCTCCAGGCCCGGACAGGGTGGAAACACCATATATTTT	CASSSRPGQGGNTIYF
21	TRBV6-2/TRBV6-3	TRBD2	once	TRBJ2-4	TGTGCCAGCAGTTACTCGAGGTTCAGCGGGACCAATACGCTAGCCAAAAACATTCAGTACTTC	CASSYSRFSGTNTLAKNIQYF
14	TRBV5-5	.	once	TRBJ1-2	TGTGCCAGCAGCCTAGGGCCAACGGTGGGTGGCTACACCTTC	CASSLGPTVGGYTF
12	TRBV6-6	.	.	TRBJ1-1	TGTGCCAGCAGTTATTTGGACAGTGAAGCTTTCTTT	CASSYLDSEAFF
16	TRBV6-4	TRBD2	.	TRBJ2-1	TGTGCCAGCAGTGACGGACTAGCGGGCGATCACAATGAGCAGTTCTTC	CASSDGLAGDHNEQFF
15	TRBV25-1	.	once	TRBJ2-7	TGTGCCAGCAGTGAATGGGGGGACGGGTCCTACGAGCAGTACTTC	CASSEWGDGSYEQYF
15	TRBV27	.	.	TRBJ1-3	TGTGCCAGCAGTTTACAGGGGACGTCTGGAAACACCATATATTTT	CASSLQGTSGNTIYF
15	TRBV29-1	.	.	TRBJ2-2	TGCAGCGTTGAACAGGGGGGGGCTAACACCGGGGAGCTGTTTTTT	CSVEQGGANTGELFF